This TCR beta chain was sequenced during a study of molecular identifiers for immune sequencing clone quantification. The CDR3 runs 12 residues. V dropped 3 bases and J dropped 5 bases, with 7 bases sitting between them. MiXCR, applied by TCRdb to the PCR reads, yields one record per CDR3 protein. The sample yields hundreds of thousands of distinct CDR3 sequences, 15% to 20% seen once. Sequenced input: naive CD8+ T cells from blood, with Jurkat cell RNA spiked in. Subset of the sample: FACS-sorted CD8+CD4-CCR7+CD45RA+ naive T cells. This sequence originates from a human donor in good health. Some libraries in this study had Jurkat cell RNA spiked in. The chain uses TRBV12-3 or TRBV12-4 and TRBJ2-5; D gene unclear. The CDR3 is CASSFSWETQYF. CDR3 DNA sequence: TGTGCCAGCAGTTTTTCTTGGGAGACCCAGTACTTC.